Below, 11 T cell receptor beta chains from the same sample are listed, as sequenced in a study of cytomegalovirus exposure and HLA in healthy donors. Primers for the PCR totalled 60 Vbeta and 13 Jbeta. Using immunoSEQ multiplex PCR, the repertoire was profiled, and TCRdb retains in-frame clones only, with some absent. The sample holds 90,000 to 150,000 clones, around 79% seen once. Sample: PBMCs. These TCRs come from a woman aged 18 to 35 in good health and CMV-seronegative.

This sequence joins TRBV18 and TRBJ2-3; 12 bases line up with TRBD2. This CDR3 contains 16 residues. CDR1 is KGHSH and CDR2 is LQKENI in the germline V gene. The ends lost 4 bases at V and 2 bases at J; junction bases unmatched: 4. In nucleotides, the CDR3 is TGTGCCAGCTCACGGACTAGCGGGGCGTACACAGATACGCAGTATTTT. Protein: CASSRTSGAYTDTQYF.

This clone showed up just a few times. The J gene is TRBJ2-1, the V gene TRBV11-2; 7 bases fit TRBD1. V trimming: 4 bases; J trimming: 5 bases; junction bases outside the gene matches: 11. The CDR3 is made up of 16 amino acids. Germline CDR1 and CDR2: SGHAT and FQNNGV. CDR3 sequence: CASSSLQGPNNNEQFF. DNA for the CDR3: TGTGCCAGCAGCTCGCTACAGGGGCCGAACAACAATGAGCAGTTCTTC.

The J gene is TRBJ1-1, the V gene TRBV10-3; possible D gene TRBD1, 6 bases. Germline loops: CDR1 ENHRY, CDR2 SYGVKD. Trimming cost V 5 bases and J 7 bases, with 14 bases left between them. The CDR3 consists of 13 residues. CDR3 sequence: CAISIEQGNEAFF. The CDR3 DNA is TGTGCCATCAGTATTGAACAGGGCAATGAAGCTTTCTTT.

Only one count was recorded for this clone. The chain joins TRBV29-1 to TRBJ1-1; 8 bases fit TRBD1. After removal of 6 bases from V and 7 bases from J, the junction contained 10 bases not matched to a gene. CDR1 is SQVTM and CDR2 is ANQGSEA in the germline V gene. This CDR3 is built from 13 residues. The CDR3 DNA is TGCAGCGTAAGCCGAGGACAGGGCCTTGAAGCTTTCTTT. It translates to CSVSRGQGLEAFF. The whole variable domain, remainder taken from reference TRBV29-1 and TRBJ1-1, is SAVISQKPSRDICQRGTSLTIQCQVDSQVTMMFWYRQQPGQSLTLIATANQGSEATYESGFVIDKFPISRPNLTFSTLTVSNMSPEDSSIYLCSVSRGQGLEAFFGQGTRLTVV.

V gene TRBV7-8 combines with J gene TRBJ1-1, with D possibly TRBD1 on 5 matching bases. V shed 2 bases and J shed 6 bases, with 16 bases lying between them. The CDR3 totals 15 residues. CDR1 and CDR2 from the germline V gene are SGHVS and FQNEAQ. This CDR3 is CASSLSYFVGAEAFF. As DNA, the CDR3 is TGTGCCAGCAGCTTATCGTATTTTGTAGGGGCTGAAGCTTTCTTT.

This chain connects TRBV19 to TRBJ1-2, with 9 bases identical to TRBD1. Germline V gene lookup returns CDR1 LNHDA and CDR2 SQIVND (reference sequence). J lost 5 bases, V lost 7 bases, and 5 bases had no gene match. CDR3 length: 13 amino acids. This CDR3 is CASTVDRGYGYTF. The CDR3 DNA reads as TGTGCCAGTACCGTGGACAGGGGATATGGCTACACCTTC. Full variable domain (outside the CDR3, taken from reference TRBV19 and TRBJ1-2): DGGITQSPKYLFRKEGQNVTLSCEQNLNHDAMYWYRQDPGQGLRLIYYSQIVNDFQKGDIAEGYSVSREKKESFPLTVTSAQKNPTAFYLCASTVDRGYGYTFGSGTRLTVV.

The J gene is TRBJ2-7, the V gene TRBV13, with TRBD2 as a possible D gene (6 bases). The CDR3 loop spans 13 amino acids. V lost 3 bases to trimming and J lost 2 bases, with 8 bases between them. The germline V gene encodes CDR1 PRHDT and CDR2 FYEKMQ (reference sequence). The CDR3 reads CASSLGEAYEQYF. The CDR3 DNA reads TGTGCCAGCAGCTTGGGGGAGGCCTACGAGCAGTACTTC. Variable domain in full (rest from reference TRBV13 and TRBJ2-7): AAGVIQSPRHLIKEKRETATLKCYPIPRHDTVYWYQQGPGQDPQFLISFYEKMQSDKGSIPDRFSAQQFSDYHSELNMSSLELGDSALYFCASSLGEAYEQYFGPGTRLTVT.

V is TRBV7-6 and J is TRBJ2-1; D perhaps matches TRBD1 (6 bases). Germline CDR1 and CDR2: SGHVS and FNYEAQ. The CDR3 is made up of 13 amino acids. With 3 bases removed from V and 6 bases from J, the gap between germline ends came to 9 bases. The CDR3 bases are TGTGCCAGCAGCTTCGGACAGATCAATGAGCAGTTCTTC. It encodes CASSFGQINEQFF.

V gene TRBV6-1 combines with J gene TRBJ2-1; 8 bases fit TRBD1. Per the germline V gene, CDR1 is MNHNS and CDR2 is SASEGT. This CDR3 spans 14 amino acids. V dropped 8 bases and J dropped 3; count of bases not matched to a gene: 6. In DNA, the CDR3 is TGTGCCAGCCTATTCGGGACAGGCTACAATGAGCAGTTCTTC. Its translation: CASLFGTGYNEQFF.

The chain has TRBV5-6 and TRBJ1-1; D is unresolved. The germline gives CDR1 SGHDT, CDR2 YYEEEE. V dropped 0 bases and J dropped 7 bases, with 7 bases sitting between them. The CDR3 contains 12 residues. The CDR3 DNA sequence: TGTGCCAGCAGCTTGGTACGGGATGAAGCTTTCTTT. Translated: CASSLVRDEAFF.

Concerning this clone itself: The sample has other DNA sequences that encode this CDR3 too. V is TRBV5-1 and J is TRBJ1-2, with D hard to call. The CDR3 loop spans 12 amino acids. Trimming took off 0 bases at V and 4 bases at J, with 4 bases between the two ends. In germline, CDR1 is SGHRS, CDR2 YFSETQ. The CDR3 loop is CASSLGGYGYTF. As DNA, the CDR3 is TGCGCCAGCAGCTTGGGAGGCTATGGCTACACCTTC.